Included here is one T cell receptor beta chain sequence, with context. Its binding antigen is unknown. Base qualities are not recorded, but no much larger clone differs from it by a single base. The treatment or condition label on this specimen signifies: roughly 20 received Ad26.COV2.S at low or high dose, single or two shots; about 5 received placebo; per-sample allocation not given. For vaccine and placebo recipients, the sequenced repertoires came from samples collected on day 63 after the first injection. In Cohort 1b, roughly 25 adults aged 18-55 years were enrolled at a single site in Boston, USA, between 29 July and 7 August 2020. Ad26.COV2.S was a replication-incompetent adenovirus type 26 vector expressing a prefusion-stabilized SARS-CoV-2 spike protein from the original Wuhan strain. Spanning cysteine to phenylalanine, the CDR3 consists of 15 amino acids. Solely the CDR3 DNA is kept, with 45 bases framed from the first base. V gives up 3 bases and J gives up 6 bases, and the segment between their germline ends measures 15 bases. CDR1 is given as SGHAT and CDR2 as FQNNGV, both from the germline V gene.

TCRbeta CDR3 regions were sequenced with the immunoSEQ Assay. After extraction, genomic DNA underwent amplification by bias-controlled multiplex PCR, followed by high-throughput sequencing. For the original study's pipeline: To quantify the absolute abundance of each unique TCRbeta CDR3 region, sequences were collapsed and filtered. Usable DNA was measured by amplifying reference genes present in all nucleated cells, and TCRbeta template counts were normalized to that usable DNA to estimate T cell fraction. Repertoire TCRs were annotated as SARS-CoV-2-specific when V gene, CDR3 amino acid sequence and J gene were exactly matched to a known reactive TCR set. MIRA supplied the reference SARS-CoV-2 TCR set, which was filtered for enrichment in COVID-19-positive ImmuneCODE repertoires so that public or cross-reactive TCRs were removed. Drawing on the MIRA antigens, annotated TCRs were analysed further at the level of specific ORF or position within ORF. Breadth was defined as the number of annotated unique rearrangements divided by the total number of unique productive rearrangements, and depth was defined as the summed frequency of the annotated unique rearrangements. TCR breadth was compared between groups using two-sided Wilcoxon rank-sum tests. Imported from immuneACCESS, the table was reduced by TCRdb to in-frame sequences with V and J called. These copies leave out some clones; in studies compared against another copy, an unresolved V gene accounts for under half, and the cause of the remainder is not known. V and J calls and clone size are as listed in that table; D and trimming were resolved from the DNA. The sample table contains 350,000 to 500,000 clones; only one count was recorded for about 92% of them. Approximately 4.3% of the sample lies in the top ten.

The source of the sample is a study of Ad26.COV2.S vaccination and SARS-CoV-2 variants (dated by TCRdb to the early 2020s). The study in broad terms: Donors in the vaccine arm were drawn from COV1001, a phase I-IIa trial of Ad26.COV2.S in healthy adults that was multicentre, randomized, double-blind and placebo-controlled. Ad26.COV2.S was administered intramuscularly at 5 x 10^10 or 1 x 10^11 viral particles, either as a single shot or as two shots given 56 days apart. Sequencing of the TCRbeta repertoire served to evaluate the specificity and breadth of SARS-CoV-2-reactive T cell receptors following Ad26.COV2.S vaccination. A total of approximately 30 samples were included in the TCR-sequenced set, comprising around 19 Ad26.COV2.S vaccine recipients, 5 placebo recipients and 8 SARS-CoV-2 convalescent individuals. Trial participants were randomized into five groups of five: low-dose or high-dose Ad26.COV2.S given once or twice, or placebo on both occasions. Investigators did not know the trial group allocation while performing experiments and assessing outcomes. Study-wide findings and limitations: After vaccination, substantial breadth of spike-specific CD8+ and CD4+ T cell responses was reported. Comparing responses between vaccine doses or regimens was not something the study was powered to do. Compared with placebo recipients, Ad26.COV2.S recipients showed higher spike-specific TCR breadth (P = 0.0014). According to the authors, total T cell responses may have been underestimated by the TCR breadth and depth analyses. Non-spike TCR breadth was comparable between vaccine and placebo recipients, consistent with the vaccine containing only spike.

The sequence was obtained from a person between 18 and 59 years old who received the Ad26.COV2.S COVID-19 vaccine or a placebo. The sequenced sample was peripheral blood, obtained in a trial of Ad26.COV2.S vaccine versus placebo. The chain couples TRBV11-2 to TRBJ2-1; matching of 5 bases hints at TRBD1 as the D gene. CDR3 loop: CASSFRLGPLNEQFF. In nucleotide form, the sequence is TGTGCCAGCAGCTTTAGGTTGGGGCCCCTCAATGAGCAGTTCTTC.